The clone carrying this T cell receptor (beta chain) was counted a few times. What it recognizes is unknown. An equimolar mix of two oligonucleotides served as the beta constant-region primer for TRBC1 and TRBC2. Ligated cDNA was amplified by four rounds of PCR with nested alpha and beta constant-region primers and SP2. An oligonucleotide with the SP2 primer and a 12-nucleotide UMI was ligated to the cDNA 3' end. A single record per CDR3 protein comes from TCRdb applying MiXCR to the UMI-ligation and nested PCR reads. The profile shows about 23,000 distinct CDR3 sequences, roughly 8.2% of them singletons. The CDR3 contains 12 residues. V dropped 8 bases and J dropped 4 bases, with 10 bases sitting between them. CD4+ T cell IFNgamma after overnight CMV lysate exposure gave donor CMV status. This sample was taken from a study of naive and memory T cell subsets. Findings and caveats of the study: Over 95% of naive TCR sequences appeared only once, unlike memory subsets. In CD4 and CD8 cells, diversity dropped from naive through EMRA.

This receptor was obtained from a human donor in good health. The genes are TRBV12-3 or TRBV12-4 and TRBJ2-3; D not certain. The sequenced sample consisted of central memory CD8+ T cells from blood. The CDR3 here is CASSPEADTQYF. The CDR3 DNA follows: TGTGCCAGCTCTCCCGAGGCAGATACGCAGTATTTT.